These 30 T cell receptor beta chains were all obtained from the same sample, sequenced in a study of tumor and adjacent non-tumor tissue in lung cancer. Three rounds of nested PCR, following a modified ARM-PCR protocol, produced the TCRbeta library. TCRdb re-called the multiplex PCR reads with MiXCR, one entry per CDR3 protein. The sample contains 200,000 to 250,000 distinct CDR3 sequences, 60% to 85% of which appear only once. This sample's RNA came from whole unsorted tissue. The sequenced sample was lung tumor tissue. These TCRs come from a man in his fifties or sixties with non-small cell lung cancer.

In the case of this clonotype: An end of the junction differs from the germline gene, which may be a read error. This rearrangement joins TRBV29-1 to TRBJ1-1, with a possible D match to TRBD1 (5 bases). The germline CDR1 and CDR2 sequences are SQVTM and ANQGSEA. CDR3 size: 12 residues. The CDR3 DNA reads as TGCAGGGCGTGGGGGATGAACACTGAAGCTCTCTTT. Translating it yields CRAWGMNTEALF.

The chain couples TRBV29-1 to TRBJ2-3; 7 bases line up with TRBD1. The CDR3 length is 15 residues. V dropped 6 bases and J dropped 11; count of bases not matched to a gene: 20. CDR1 is SQVTM and CDR2 is ANQGSEA in the germline V gene. CDR3 nucleotide sequence: TGCAGCGTGGGAGAGGGGGCATTGGGCACAGAAATGCAGTATTTT. Its translation: CSVGEGALGTEMQYF.

The chain joins TRBV5-1 to TRBJ1-2; D ambiguous. CDR1 and CDR2 (germline): SGHRS, YFSETQ. The V end was cut by 0 bases, the J end by 5 bases, with 5 bases between. The CDR3 length is 12 residues. CDR3 amino acids: CASSLGEYGYTF. The CDR3 nucleotides are TGCGCCAGCAGCTTGGGCGAGTATGGCTACACCTTC. Full variable domain (rest looked up from reference TRBV5-1 and TRBJ1-2): KAGVTQTPRYLIKTRGQQVTLSCSPISGHRSVSWYQQTPGQGLQFLFEYFSETQRNKGNFPGRFSGRQFSNSRSEMNVSTLELGDSALYLCASSLGEYGYTFGSGTRLTVV.

The rearrangement uses TRBV20-1 and TRBJ2-7; unclear D gene. Germline V gives CDR1 DFQATT, CDR2 SNEGSKA (reference sequence). V was pared by 7 bases and J by 2 bases, with 18 bases between. The CDR3 consists of 14 residues. CDR3 coding DNA: TGCAGTGATCGTGTTGGCACTAAGCCCTACGAGCAGTACTTC. Its translation: CSDRVGTKPYEQYF.

On this clonotype itself: Relative to the germline gene, one junction end is altered; a read error may explain this. V is TRBV29-1 and J is TRBJ2-5; 11 nucleotides align to TRBD2. The CDR3 contains 14 residues. The germline CDR1 and CDR2 sequences are SQVTM and ANQGSEA. Written as DNA, the CDR3 is TGCAGCGTCGGGACTAGCGGCCTCCAAGAGATCCAGTACTTC. This gives the protein CSVGTSGLQEIQYF. The complete variable domain, with remaining parts taken from reference TRBV29-1 and TRBJ2-5, reads SAVISQKPSRDICQRGTSLTIQCQVDSQVTMMFWYRQQPGQSLTLIATANQGSEATYESGFVIDKFPISRPNLTFSTLTVSNMSPEDSSIYLCSVGTSGLQEIQYFGPGTRLLVL.

This clonotype was found once. With a much larger clone just one base away, this may be a read error. This likely comes from a read error, as the CDR3 has no conserved phenylalanine or tryptophan at its end. V and J are TRBV29-1 and TRBJ1-2, with D perhaps matching TRBD1 (5 bases). This CDR3 has 13 residues. Trimming pared 3 bases from V and 8 bases from J, leaving 16 bases between. Germline CDR1 reads SQVTM; CDR2 reads ANQGSEA. The CDR3 here is CSVELGRGTGYTL. CDR3 DNA: TGCAGCGTTGAGTTGGGACGAGGGACCGGCTACACCTTA.

CDR3 sequence (DNA): TGTGCCAGCAGCTTAGAGGCGGGCTCTGAAGCTTTCTTT. This sequence encodes CASSLEAGSEAFF. The rearrangement uses TRBV7-2 and TRBJ1-1; no definite D call. Germline V gives CDR1 SGHTA, CDR2 FQGNSA. The CDR3 consists of 13 residues. The ends were cut back, 1 base at V and 6 bases at J, with 9 bases in the middle.

A word on this clonotype: The CDR3 does not end in the conserved phenylalanine or tryptophan, so this is likely a read error. The DNA is omitted, as the CDR3 cannot be located on it reliably, and the CDR3 follows TCRdb's listing. V gene TRBV11-3 combines with J gene TRBJ2-7. Germline assignment: CDR1 SGHNT and CDR2 YENEEA. 13 amino acids form the CDR3, both terminal residues included. The CDR3 spells CASSLGIWSEQCL.

About this clonotype itself: This likely comes from a read error, as the CDR3 has no conserved phenylalanine or tryptophan at its end. The chain links TRBV7-9 to TRBJ1-5; D is undetermined. V gave up 3 bases and J gave up 3 bases, with 9 bases separating them. The CDR3 is 14 amino acids. In germline, CDR1 is SEHNR, CDR2 FQNEAQ (reference sequence). For the CDR3, the DNA is TGTGCCAGCAGCTTTGAGGGAAACAATCAGCCCCAGCATCTT. Translation gives CASSFEGNNQPQHL.

Comment on this clonotype: Given a much more abundant clone one base away, this may be a read error. CDR3 sequence (DNA): TGTGCCAGCAGCTGGGGGGGAGGGGGAAAACTGCTTTTT. Translation: CASSWGGGGKLLF. J is TRBJ1-4 and V is TRBV6-6; the D gene is possibly TRBD1 (6 bases). This CDR3 has 13 residues. Germline V lookup: CDR1 MNHNY, CDR2 SVGAGI (reference sequence).

This clonotype appeared a single time. A read error may account for a junction end that differs from germline. The rearrangement joins TRBV11-2 to TRBJ2-5, with D unclear. CDR1 is SGHAT, CDR2 FQNNGV, per germline. This CDR3 spans 13 amino acids. CDR3: CASSFSAKETQYF. In DNA form, the CDR3 reads TGTGCCAGTAGCTTTTCCGCGAAAGAGACCCAGTACTTC.

This chain uses TRBV11-2 with TRBJ2-5; 8 bases are a match to TRBD2. V gave up 2 bases and J gave up 4 bases; unmatched junction bases: 9. CDR1 is SGHAT and CDR2 is FQNNGV in the germline V gene. CDR3 size: 16 residues. The chain's CDR3 is CASSLRPAGVVETQYF. For the CDR3, the DNA is TGTGCCAGCAGCTTAAGACCAGCGGGGGTTGTAGAGACCCAGTACTTC.

Concerning this clonotype: An end of the junction does not agree with germline; a read error may underlie this. The chain is built from TRBV20-1 and TRBJ2-7; possibly TRBD2 for D (6 bases). The CDR3 is made up of 14 amino acids. The germline V gene has CDR1 DFQATT and CDR2 SNEGSKA (reference sequence). The CDR3 DNA follows: TGCAGTGCTAGAGCGATGGGAGGCCACTACGTGCAGTACTTC. This encodes CSARAMGGHYVQYF.

Points on this clonotype: Germline and junction disagree at one end, which may indicate a read error. J is TRBJ2-2 and V is TRBV20-1, with D perhaps given as TRBD1 or TRBD2 (5 bases each). This CDR3 is 14 amino acids long. CDR1 is DFQATT, CDR2 SNEGSKA, per germline (reference sequence). This CDR3 reads CSAPGTSLTGELFF. The CDR3, as DNA: TGCAGTGCCCCCGGGACCAGCTTGACCGGGGAGCTGTTTTTC.

The chain employs TRBV6-5 and TRBJ2-1, with TRBD2 identical over 13 bases. The ends lost 5 bases at V and 13 bases at J; junction bases unmatched: 11. Germline CDR1 MNHEY, CDR2 SVGAGI. This CDR3 has 15 residues. CDR3: CASSLLAGGRGEQFF. CDR3 nucleotide sequence: TGTGCCAGCAGTCTACTAGCGGGAGGGCGGGGTGAACAGTTCTTC.

About this clonotype itself: A much more abundant neighbour one base away suggests this may be a read error. The CDR3 loop reads CSARELGSSTDTRYF. In nucleotides, the CDR3 is TGCAGTGCTAGAGAATTAGGCAGCTCCACAGATACGCGGTATTTT. The genes are TRBV20-1 and TRBJ2-3; D call uncertain. Germline CDR1 and CDR2: DFQATT and SNEGSKA (reference sequence). This CDR3 comprises 15 residues.

Note on this clonotype: A junction end diverges from the germline sequence, so it may reflect a read error. This rearrangement joins TRBV5-6 to TRBJ1-1; D gene unclear. The CDR3 extends over 14 amino acids. Germline V lookup: CDR1 SGHDT, CDR2 YYEEEE. CDR3 protein: CASSLGQLNSEAFF. The CDR3, as DNA: TGTGCCAGCAGCTTGGGCCAGTTGAACAGTGAAGCTTTCTTT.

On this clonotype: No conserved phenylalanine or tryptophan ends this CDR3, so it is likely a read error. Because the CDR3's place on the DNA is in doubt, the DNA is left out and the CDR3 is given as listed by TCRdb. This chain links TRBV6-1 with TRBJ1-4. CDR1 and CDR2 (germline): MNHNS, SASEGT. The CDR3 is 9 residues long, counting both termini. The CDR3 reads CAILRRGKQ.

Regarding this clonotype: Possible read error: a much larger clone is one base away. The chain joins TRBV20-1 to TRBJ2-7; TRBD1 is a possible D gene (5 bases). The germline V and J ends were trimmed by 0 bases and 4 bases, with 16 bases remaining between them. Germline-derived CDR1 and CDR2 are DFQATT and SNEGSKA (reference sequence). The CDR3 extends over 15 amino acids. CDR3 protein: CSARDPSDTGYEQYF. For the CDR3, the DNA is TGCAGTGCTAGAGATCCAAGTGACACAGGATACGAGCAGTACTTC.

In the case of this clonotype: With a much larger clone just one base away, this may be a read error. The chain's CDR3 is CASSPPHFRGGLRESYEQYF. CDR3 sequence (DNA): TGTGCCAGCAGCCCCCCACATTTCCGCGGGGGGCTCCGAGAGAGCTACGAGCAGTACTTC. This chain connects TRBV4-2 to TRBJ2-7, with 8 bases that match TRBD2. Unmatched junction bases numbered 23, after V lost 4 bases and J lost 3 bases. There are 20 residues in the CDR3. Germline V lookup: CDR1 LGHNA, CDR2 YNFKEQ.

Worth noting for this clonotype: A read error may be the cause here, since a much bigger clone is one base away. The CDR3 DNA reads TGTGCCAGCAGCTCAGACTGGAATTCACGCCTCCACTTT. Translated: CASSSDWNSRLHF. The chain has TRBV11-2 and TRBJ1-6; D call uncertain. CDR1 is SGHAT and CDR2 is FQNNGV in the germline V gene. The CDR3 runs to 13 residues.

As concerns this clonotype: One end of the junction varies from germline; a read error may be responsible. V usage is TRBV4-2 and J usage is TRBJ2-7, with D possibly TRBD2 on 6 matching bases. CDR3 length equals 15 residues. Germline V gives CDR1 LGHNA, CDR2 YNFKEQ. This CDR3 is CARSQDSGVPYEQYF. The CDR3 DNA follows: TGTGCCAGAAGCCAAGACTCGGGAGTCCCCTACGAGCAGTACTTC.

This clonotype turned up a few times. The chain combines TRBV5-1 with TRBJ2-7, with 9 bases identical to TRBD2. V was clipped by 4 bases and J by 3 bases; unmatched bases: 5. The length of the CDR3 is 14 residues. Per the germline V gene, CDR1 is SGHRS and CDR2 is YFSETQ. In DNA form, the CDR3 reads TGCGCCAGCAGCCCCAGCGGGAGGAGCTACGAGCAGTACTTC. It encodes CASSPSGRSYEQYF.

The genes are TRBV11-2 and TRBJ2-7; weak D call: TRBD2 (7 bases). This CDR3 contains 16 residues. The V gene lost 5 bases and the J gene lost 0 bases, with 17 bases spanning the gap. From germline, CDR1 is SGHAT and CDR2 FQNNGV. CDR3 residues: CASSREGGALSYEQYF. CDR3 DNA: TGTGCCAGCAGCCGTGAGGGGGGGGCTCTCTCCTACGAGCAGTACTTC.

The rearrangement joins TRBV28 to TRBJ2-5; possible D gene TRBD1, 6 bases. V dropped 11 bases and J dropped 6 bases, with 19 bases sitting between them. Germline V gene sequence: CDR1 MDHEN, CDR2 SYDVKM. The CDR3 contains 13 residues. The DNA for the CDR3 is TGTGCCGGGGGCTACAGAGGAGGAAAGACCCAGTACTTC. It codes for CAGGYRGGKTQYF.

On this clonotype: The junction does not match germline at one end; this may be a read error. The rearrangement uses TRBV4-2 and TRBJ2-5; 7 bases are a match to TRBD2. CDR3 length: 16 amino acids. Germline lookup yields CDR1 LGHNA and CDR2 YNFKEQ. CDR3: CASSHGLAEYQETQYF. DNA for the CDR3: TGTGCCAGTAGCCATGGCCTAGCGGAGTACCAAGAGACCCAGTACTTC.

In its sample, this clonotype was seen a few times. The rearrangement joins TRBV29-1 to TRBJ1-2; the match to TRBD1 covers 8 bases. The CDR3 consists of 15 residues. V trimming: 4 bases; J trimming: 6 bases; junction bases outside the gene matches: 13. Germline CDR1 is SQVTM and CDR2 is ANQGSEA. As DNA, the CDR3 is TGCAGCGTTGGGGATCTTTTACAGGGGGATCATGGCTACACCTTC. Translated: CSVGDLLQGDHGYTF.

Note on this clonotype: Mismatch with germline at one junction end may stem from a read error. The V gene is TRBV20-1, the J gene TRBJ1-4, with a tentative D call TRBD1 (6 bases). The CDR3 spans 14 residues. Per the germline V gene, CDR1 is DFQATT and CDR2 is SNEGSKA (reference sequence). The CDR3 DNA follows: TGCAGTGCTAGTATGACCGCCGGAGGGGACAAACCGTTTTTT. This gives the protein CSASMTAGGDKPFF.

A remark on this clonotype: This could be a read error, since a much larger clone is one nucleotide away. This chain connects TRBV6-6 to TRBJ1-6; unclear D gene. V gave up 7 bases and J gave up 7 bases, with 17 bases separating them. The CDR3 is made up of 15 amino acids. Germline assignment: CDR1 MNHNY and CDR2 SVGAGI (reference sequence). The CDR3: CASTHMVMGNSPLHF. CDR3 coding DNA: TGTGCCAGCACCCACATGGTTATGGGAAATTCACCCCTCCACTTT.

Turning to this clonotype: In this CDR3 the conserved last residue, phenylalanine or tryptophan, is missing, so a read error is likely. V and J are TRBV11-2 and TRBJ2-5; 7 bases agree with TRBD1. The germline V gene encodes CDR1 SGHAT and CDR2 FQNNGV. This CDR3 is 13 amino acids long. CDR3 nucleotide sequence: TGTGCAGGCAGCTCTACAGGGGAAGAGACCCAGTACCTC. Its translation: CAGSSTGEETQYL.